This T cell receptor beta chain was captured in a study of OX40 agonist ivuxolimab in advanced cancers. Background on the study: Ivuxolimab doses were 0.01, 0.1, 0.3, 1.5, 3 or 10 mg/kg every 2 weeks. Study-level results: Normalized T-cell clonal expansion was also low in some nonresponders. Individuals who were partial responders at 0.1-3.0 mg/kg had clonal expansion that ranked among the lowest.

This table comes from immunoSEQ multiplex PCR, and its TCRdb copy is limited to in-frame clones, with some not included. The sample has tens of thousands of clones, over 75% seen once; the top ten hold roughly 7.1%. As regards this clone: Its specificity is unknown. The junction departs from germline at one end; a sequencing error may be responsible.

This CDR3 comprises 15 residues. From germline, CDR1 is SGHTA and CDR2 FQGTGA. This rearrangement joins TRBV7-3 to TRBJ2-7, with 9 nucleotides matching TRBD2. The clonotype comes from an adult with an advanced solid tumor such as melanoma, head and neck, liver or kidney cancer. The source was CD4+ or CD8+ T cells sorted from blood, collected in a trial of the OX40 agonist ivuxolimab. The chain's CDR3 is CASSPGAGGSHEQYF. CDR3 in DNA: TGTGCCAGCAGTCCCGGAGCGGGAGGCTCCCACGAGCAGTACTTC.